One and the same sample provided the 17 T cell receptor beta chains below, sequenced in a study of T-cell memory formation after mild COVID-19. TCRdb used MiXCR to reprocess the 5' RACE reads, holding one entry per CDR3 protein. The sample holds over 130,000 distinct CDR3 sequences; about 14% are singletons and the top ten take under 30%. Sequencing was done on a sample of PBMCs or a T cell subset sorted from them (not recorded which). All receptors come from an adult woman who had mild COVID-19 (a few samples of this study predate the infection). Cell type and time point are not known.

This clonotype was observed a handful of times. The CDR3 DNA reads TGCAGCGTTGCGGTCGTGGGACAGGGCGTTTCTGAAGCTTTCTTT. Amino acid sequence: CSVAVVGQGVSEAFF. The rearrangement uses TRBV29-1 and TRBJ1-1, with 9 bases identical to TRBD1. CDR1 and CDR2 (germline): SQVTM, ANQGSEA. The CDR3 has 15 residues. Unmatched junction bases numbered 12, after V lost 4 bases and J lost 6 bases.

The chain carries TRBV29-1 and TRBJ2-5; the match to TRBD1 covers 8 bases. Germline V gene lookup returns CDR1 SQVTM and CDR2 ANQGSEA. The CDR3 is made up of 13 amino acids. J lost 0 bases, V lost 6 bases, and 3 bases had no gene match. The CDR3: CSVGQVDQETQYF. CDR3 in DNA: TGCAGCGTGGGACAGGTGGACCAAGAGACCCAGTACTTC.

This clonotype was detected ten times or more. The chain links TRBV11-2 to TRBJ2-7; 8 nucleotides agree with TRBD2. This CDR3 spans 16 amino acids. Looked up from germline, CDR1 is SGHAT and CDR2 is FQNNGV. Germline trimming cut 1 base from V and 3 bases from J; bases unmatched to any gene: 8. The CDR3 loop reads CASSLVTSGPNYEQYF. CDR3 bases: TGTGCCAGCAGCTTAGTTACTAGCGGACCCAACTACGAGCAGTACTTC.

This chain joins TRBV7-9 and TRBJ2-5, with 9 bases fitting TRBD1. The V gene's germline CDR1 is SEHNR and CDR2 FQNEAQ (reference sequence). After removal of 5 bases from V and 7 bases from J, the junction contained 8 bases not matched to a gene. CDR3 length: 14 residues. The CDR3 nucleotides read TGTGCCAGCAGCCCGGGACAGGGAGAGAGGACCCAGTACTTC. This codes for CASSPGQGERTQYF.

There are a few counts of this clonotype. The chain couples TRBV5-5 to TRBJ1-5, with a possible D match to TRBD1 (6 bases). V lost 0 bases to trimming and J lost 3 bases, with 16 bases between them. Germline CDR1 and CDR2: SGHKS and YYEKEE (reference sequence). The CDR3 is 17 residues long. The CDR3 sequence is CASSLGSGGQVNQPQHF. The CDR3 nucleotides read TGTGCCAGCAGCTTGGGCTCCGGGGGGCAGGTCAATCAGCCCCAGCATTTT.

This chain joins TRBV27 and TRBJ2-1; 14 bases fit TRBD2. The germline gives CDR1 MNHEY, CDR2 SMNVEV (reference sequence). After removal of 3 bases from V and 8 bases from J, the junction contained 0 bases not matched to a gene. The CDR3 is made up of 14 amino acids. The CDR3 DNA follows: TGTGCCAGCAGTTTGGGACTAGCGGGGGATGAGCAGTTCTTC. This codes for CASSLGLAGDEQFF.

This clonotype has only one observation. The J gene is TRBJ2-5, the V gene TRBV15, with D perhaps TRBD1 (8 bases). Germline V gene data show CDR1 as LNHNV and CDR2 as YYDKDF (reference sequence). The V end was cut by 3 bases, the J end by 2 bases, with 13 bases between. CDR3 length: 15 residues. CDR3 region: CATSRDREGQETQYF. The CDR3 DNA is TGTGCCACCAGCAGGGACAGGGAGGGGCAAGAGACCCAGTACTTC.

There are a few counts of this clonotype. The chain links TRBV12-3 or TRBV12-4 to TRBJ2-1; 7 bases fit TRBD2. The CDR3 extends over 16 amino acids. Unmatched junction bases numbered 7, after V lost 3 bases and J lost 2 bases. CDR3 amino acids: CASSFGSGWTYNEQFF. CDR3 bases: TGTGCCAGCAGTTTCGGTAGCGGGTGGACCTACAATGAGCAGTTCTTC.

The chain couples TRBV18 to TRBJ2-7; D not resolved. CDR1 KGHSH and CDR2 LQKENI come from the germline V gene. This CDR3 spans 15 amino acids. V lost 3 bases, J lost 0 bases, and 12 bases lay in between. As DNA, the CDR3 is TGTGCCAGCTCACCGGCAGAACTGAGCTCCTACGAGCAGTACTTC. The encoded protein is CASSPAELSSYEQYF.

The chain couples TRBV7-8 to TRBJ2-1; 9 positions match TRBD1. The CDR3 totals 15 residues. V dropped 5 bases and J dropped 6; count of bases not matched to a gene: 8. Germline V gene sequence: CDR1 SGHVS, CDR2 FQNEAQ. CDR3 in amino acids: CASSQDRGRSNEQFF. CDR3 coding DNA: TGTGCCAGCAGCCAGGACAGGGGAAGGAGCAATGAGCAGTTCTTC. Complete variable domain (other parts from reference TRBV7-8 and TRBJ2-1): GAGVSQSPRYKVAKRGQDVALRCDPISGHVSLFWYQQALGQGPEFLTYFQNEAQLDKSGLPSDRFFAERPEGSVSTLKIQRTQQEDSAVYLCASSQDRGRSNEQFFGPGTRLTVL.

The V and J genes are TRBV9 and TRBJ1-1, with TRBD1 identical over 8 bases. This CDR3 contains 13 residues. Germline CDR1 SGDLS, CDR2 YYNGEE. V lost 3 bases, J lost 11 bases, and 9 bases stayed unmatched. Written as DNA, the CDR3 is TGTGCCAGCAGCGAAACCGGGACAGGAGGGGCTTTCTTT. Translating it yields CASSETGTGGAFF.

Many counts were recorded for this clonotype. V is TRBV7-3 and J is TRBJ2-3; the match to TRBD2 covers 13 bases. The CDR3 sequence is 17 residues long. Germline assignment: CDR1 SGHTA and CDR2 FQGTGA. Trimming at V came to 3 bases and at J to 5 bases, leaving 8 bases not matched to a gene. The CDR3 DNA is TGTGCCAGCAGCTTCGGACTAGCGGGAGCTCTGGGAGATACGCAGTATTTT. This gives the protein CASSFGLAGALGDTQYF.

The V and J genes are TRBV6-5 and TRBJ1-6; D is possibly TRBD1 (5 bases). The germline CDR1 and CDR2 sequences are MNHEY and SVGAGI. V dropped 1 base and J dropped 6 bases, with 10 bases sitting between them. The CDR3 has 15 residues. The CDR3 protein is CASSYLGAGNSPLHF. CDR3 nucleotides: TGTGCCAGCAGTTACTTAGGGGCAGGTAATTCACCCCTCCACTTT.

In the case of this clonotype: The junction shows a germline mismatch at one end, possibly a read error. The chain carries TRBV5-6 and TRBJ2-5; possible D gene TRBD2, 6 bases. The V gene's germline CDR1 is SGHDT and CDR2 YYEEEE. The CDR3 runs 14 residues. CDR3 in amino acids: CASTLGGYQETQYF. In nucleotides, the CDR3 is TGTGCCAGCACCTTGGGGGGTTACCAAGAGACCCAGTACTTC.

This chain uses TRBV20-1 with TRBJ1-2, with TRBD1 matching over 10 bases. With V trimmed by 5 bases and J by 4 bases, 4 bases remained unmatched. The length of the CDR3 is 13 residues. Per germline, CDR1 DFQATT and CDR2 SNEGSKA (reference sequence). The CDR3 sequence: CSAPGQGGYGYTF. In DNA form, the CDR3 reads TGCAGTGCTCCCGGACAGGGGGGCTATGGCTACACCTTC.

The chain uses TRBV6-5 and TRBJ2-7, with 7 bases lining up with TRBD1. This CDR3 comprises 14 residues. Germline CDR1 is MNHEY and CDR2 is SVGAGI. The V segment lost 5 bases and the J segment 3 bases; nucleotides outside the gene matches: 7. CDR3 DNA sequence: TGTGCCAGCAGTCACCGGGACAGTCACTACGAGCAGTACTTC. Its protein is CASSHRDSHYEQYF.

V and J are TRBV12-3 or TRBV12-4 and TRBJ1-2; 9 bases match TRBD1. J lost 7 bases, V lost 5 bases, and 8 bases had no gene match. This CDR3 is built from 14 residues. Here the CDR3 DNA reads TGTGCCAGCAGTCTCGGGACAGGGTTGGTTGGCTACACCTTC. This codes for CASSLGTGLVGYTF.